This entry features one TCR beta chain sequence. Its antigen is currently unknown. The data stem from a study of T cells in localized non-small cell lung cancer. The study, taken as a whole, reports: Adjacent lung tissue had a median approximately 57 of the top 100 clones found in the tumor.

Method: immunoSEQ multiplex PCR; TCRdb's copy keeps in-frame clones and lacks some. The table records 13,000 to 15,000 clones, about four fifths of them present only once. The CDR3 has 13 residues. V trimming: 5 bases; J trimming: 4 bases; junction bases outside the gene matches: 3. CDR1 and CDR2 (germline): SNHLY, FYNNEI. Material: peripheral blood, obtained before any cancer treatment. This chain links TRBV2 with TRBJ2-3; 7 nucleotides agree with TRBD2. The clonotype originates from a female donor at least 60 years old with stage I squamous cell lung carcinoma. CDR3 nucleotide sequence: TGTGCCAGCAGTCGGGAGGTTTCAGATACGCAGTATTTT. This gives the protein CASSREVSDTQYF.